One sample yielded the 12 T cell receptor beta chains listed below, sequenced in a study of molecular identifiers for immune sequencing clone quantification. TCRdb reprocessed the PCR reads via MiXCR and lists one record per CDR3 protein. The table includes nearly 650,000 distinct CDR3 sequences, about 25% detected once. Sequencing was carried out using naive CD8+ T cells from blood, with Jurkat cell RNA spiked in. Subset meaning: FACS-sorted CD8+CD4-CCR7+CD45RA+ naive T cells. These receptors were collected from a human donor in good health. Some libraries in this study had Jurkat cell RNA spiked in.

In the case of this clonotype: This sequence may be a read error, since a much larger clone differs from it by one base. J is TRBJ1-2 and V is TRBV2; 7 bases match TRBD1. The CDR3 extends over 13 amino acids. Germline-derived CDR1 and CDR2 are SNHLY and FYNNEI. Unmatched junction bases numbered 6, after V lost 11 bases and J lost 0 bases. CDR3 nucleotide sequence: TGTGCCGGCAAAGGGACAGCTAACTATGGCTACACCTTC. Residues: CAGKGTANYGYTF.

This clonotype occurred many times. The chain has TRBV24-1 and TRBJ2-1; D is unclear. Trimming took off 9 bases at V and 0 bases at J, with 17 bases between the two ends. CDR3 length: 16 residues. In germline, CDR1 is KGHDR, CDR2 SFDVKD. CDR3 sequence (DNA): TGTGCCACCGGAGAGAGGCCCGGAAGCTCCTACAATGAGCAGTTCTTC. Its translation is CATGERPGSSYNEQFF.

This clonotype was detected a few times. The J gene is TRBJ2-2, the V gene TRBV20-1; tentatively, D is TRBD1 (5 bases). The V end lost 0 bases, the J end lost 4 bases, and 15 bases lay between the germline ends. The CDR3 is 16 residues long. CDR1 and CDR2 from the germline V gene are DFQATT and SNEGSKA (reference sequence). This CDR3 reads CSARDTDNTSTGELFF. CDR3 DNA: TGCAGTGCTAGAGATACGGACAACACGAGCACCGGGGAGCTGTTTTTT.

This clonotype was seen just once. A much larger clonotype is one base distant, so this may be a read error. The rearrangement joins TRBV29-1 to TRBJ2-7, with D tentatively TRBD2 (6 bases). CDR3 length: 12 residues. The V and J ends lost 3 bases and 6 bases respectively, with 12 bases between them. In germline, CDR1 is SQVTM, CDR2 ANQGSEA. CDR3 sequence (DNA): TGCAGCGTTGATGATTGGAGGGGCGAGCAGTACTTC. Residues: CSVDDWRGEQYF.

The chain couples TRBV4-3 to TRBJ2-5, with 8 bases aligning to TRBD1. The V segment lost 2 bases and the J segment 4 bases; nucleotides outside the gene matches: 3. The CDR3 has 14 amino acids. Germline V lookup: CDR1 LGHNA, CDR2 YSLEER. This chain's CDR3 is CASSQIDRGETQYF. The CDR3 DNA sequence: TGCGCCAGCAGCCAAATTGACAGGGGAGAGACCCAGTACTTC.

In the case of this clonotype: It may be a read error: a sequence one base away is much more abundant. The rearrangement uses TRBV5-6 and TRBJ2-3, with unresolved D. Germline loops: CDR1 SGHDT, CDR2 YYEEEE. The CDR3 runs 12 residues. CDR3 in amino acids: CASRVSTVTQYF. The CDR3 DNA is TGTGCCAGCAGGGTTTCCACAGTTACGCAGTATTTT.

This clonotype has a handful of counts. This chain links TRBV19 with TRBJ2-4; D may match TRBD1 or TRBD2 (5 bases each). Trimming cost V 5 bases and J 1 base, with 30 bases left between them. The CDR3 spans 21 residues. Looked up from germline, CDR1 is LNHDA and CDR2 is SQIVND (reference sequence). The CDR3, as DNA: TGTGCCAGTAGTCGGCGTTCACAGGCCAAAATTAAGGACTTGGCCAAAAACATTCAGTACTTC. As protein: CASSRRSQAKIKDLAKNIQYF.

About this clonotype: Since a much larger clone is just one base distant, this may be a read error. V and J are TRBV4-3 and TRBJ2-7; no firm D call. The V and J ends lost 0 bases and 3 bases respectively, with 12 bases between them. Per the germline V gene, CDR1 is LGHNA and CDR2 is YSLEER. This CDR3 spans 15 amino acids. CDR3 in DNA: TGCGCCAGCAGCCAAGACAGTGCCTCCATCTACGAGCAGTACTTC. This gives the protein CASSQDSASIYEQYF.

The rearrangement joins TRBV4-1 to TRBJ1-6; D is uncertain. CDR1 is MGHRA and CDR2 is YSYEKL in the germline V gene. The CDR3 contains 13 residues. Between the trimmed V and J ends, which lost 1 base and 9 bases, there was a span of 7 bases. The CDR3 is CASSQVGSSPLHF. The CDR3 DNA sequence: TGCGCCAGCAGCCAAGTCGGAAGTTCACCCCTCCACTTT.

The chain recombines TRBV27 with TRBJ2-3, with D maybe TRBD1 (7 bases). Per germline, CDR1 MNHEY and CDR2 SMNVEV (reference sequence). Deletions cut 5 bases from V and 2 bases from J, with 29 bases between. The CDR3 has 20 residues. The CDR3 protein is CASSPYIPAAGGLSTDTQYF. The CDR3 DNA reads TGTGCCAGCAGTCCTTATATACCAGCGGCAGGGGGGTTGTCCACAGATACGCAGTATTTT.

A remark on this clonotype: A much larger clone differs by one base, so this may be a read error. The chain couples TRBV5-1 to TRBJ2-7; the D call may be TRBD1 or TRBD2 (5 bases each). Germline values: CDR1 SGHRS, CDR2 YFSETQ. This CDR3 spans 15 amino acids. The CDR3 is CASSEGPTTSYEQSF. DNA of the CDR3: TGCGCCAGCAGTGAGGGACCGACCACATCCTACGAGCAGTCCTTC.

About this clonotype itself: The junction departs from the called germline gene at one end, perhaps through a read error. This chain uses TRBV12-3 or TRBV12-4 with TRBJ2-3, with D possibly TRBD1 on 6 matching bases. This CDR3 spans 14 amino acids. CDR3 sequence: CASSGPGQQETQCF. The CDR3 nucleotides are TGTGCCAGCAGTGGTCCGGGACAACAAGAGACCCAGTGCTTC.